The 9 T cell receptor beta chains below were found in one sample sequenced in a study of OX40 agonist ivuxolimab in advanced cancers. Clones were read by immunoSEQ multiplex PCR, and TCRdb kept only the in-frame ones, dropping some. The table has roughly 60,000 clones, about 85% seen once. The source material was CD4+ or CD8+ T cells sorted from blood, sampled in a trial of the OX40 agonist ivuxolimab. The receptors were sampled from an adult with an advanced solid tumor such as melanoma, head and neck, liver or kidney cancer.

The chain carries TRBV7-9 and TRBJ2-5; 8 bases are shared with TRBD1. Looked up from germline, CDR1 is SEHNR and CDR2 is FQNEAQ (reference sequence). V was pared by 3 bases and J by 2 bases, with 8 bases of the junction left unmatched. The CDR3 runs to 16 residues. The CDR3 DNA reads as TGTGCCAGCAGCTTGGGTTCTACAGGGGGACAAGAGACCCAGTACTTC. It encodes CASSLGSTGGQETQYF.

This clone was found once. V is TRBV5-1 and J is TRBJ2-7; 8 bases map to TRBD2. CDR1 and CDR2 (germline): SGHRS, YFSETQ. The CDR3 is 15 residues long. Trimming removed 2 bases from V and 6 bases from J; junction bases left unmatched: 10. This CDR3 reads CASSFGGTSPSEQYF. In DNA form, the CDR3 reads TGCGCCAGCAGCTTTGGGGGGACTAGTCCTTCCGAGCAGTACTTC.

The table lists this clone with a few counts. The chain recombines TRBV6-5 with TRBJ1-1; no clear D gene. CDR3 size: 13 residues. Germline-derived CDR1 and CDR2 are MNHEY and SVGAGI. V lost 8 bases to trimming and J lost 5 bases, with 15 bases between them. As DNA, the CDR3 is TGTGCCAGCCGCCCGGGTGGAGGAACTGAAGCTTTCTTT. It specifies CASRPGGGTEAFF.

This chain links TRBV5-1 with TRBJ2-5; tentatively, D is TRBD1 (5 bases). With 7 bases removed from V and 2 bases from J, the gap between germline ends came to 15 bases. The germline gives CDR1 SGHRS, CDR2 YFSETQ. The CDR3 covers 14 residues. CDR3 amino acids: CASSVVTEQETQYF. The CDR3 coding sequence is TGCGCCAGCTCTGTCGTGACAGAACAAGAGACCCAGTACTTC.

The CDR3 sequence: CASSSQRQAEAFF. The CDR3 DNA reads as TGTGCCAGCAGCTCCCAACGTCAGGCTGAAGCTTTCTTT. The J gene is TRBJ1-1, the V gene TRBV7-2; the D is unclear. Germline loops: CDR1 SGHTA, CDR2 FQGNSA. The germline V and J ends were trimmed by 4 bases and 6 bases, with 12 bases remaining between them. The CDR3 spans 13 residues.

This sequence joins TRBV5-4 and TRBJ2-5; TRBD1 is a possible D gene (5 bases). Trimming removed 4 bases from V and 4 bases from J, with 17 bases in between. CDR1 is SGHNT and CDR2 is YYREEE in the germline V gene (reference sequence). The CDR3 runs 15 residues. The CDR3 region has the DNA TGTGCCAGCAGCCCTGCAGGGCAGGGCCGAGAGACCCAGTACTTC. Translating gives CASSPAGQGRETQYF.

V and J are TRBV7-9 and TRBJ1-2; unclear D gene. V was cut by 0 bases and J by 2 bases, with 13 bases left in between. The CDR3 length is 16 residues. Germline lookup yields CDR1 SEHNR and CDR2 FQNEAQ (reference sequence). CDR3 protein: CASSLAGADSNYGYTF. CDR3 nucleotides: TGTGCCAGCAGCTTAGCAGGTGCAGATTCCAACTATGGCTACACCTTC. The full variable domain, with the rest looked up from reference TRBV7-9 and TRBJ1-2, is DTGVSQNPRHKITKRGQNVTFRCDPISEHNRLYWYRQTLGQGPEFLTYFQNEAQLEKSRLLSDRFSAERPKGSFSTLEIQRTEQGDSAMYLCASSLAGADSNYGYTFGSGTRLTVV.

The rearrangement links TRBV27 to TRBJ1-6; 7 nucleotides agree with TRBD1. The V segment lost 5 bases and the J segment 1 base; nucleotides outside the gene matches: 11. This CDR3 region has 18 residues. Germline lookup yields CDR1 MNHEY and CDR2 SMNVEV (reference sequence). The CDR3 DNA sequence: TGTGCCAGCAGTCCACCGGGAGGGGGCTTGTCCTATAATTCACCCCTCCACTTT. Protein: CASSPPGGGLSYNSPLHF.

This rearrangement joins TRBV27 to TRBJ1-6; D is unresolved. V was clipped by 5 bases and J by 7 bases, with 15 bases between them. The CDR3 contains 15 residues. Germline lookup yields CDR1 MNHEY and CDR2 SMNVEV (reference sequence). CDR3 DNA: TGTGCCAGCAGTCCCCGCCGGGGTACCAATTCACCCCTCCACTTT. This encodes CASSPRRGTNSPLHF.